One sample yielded the 17 T cell receptor beta chains listed below, sequenced in a study of Graves' ophthalmopathy and Graves' hyperthyroidism. RNA served as the template for amplifying TCR beta CDR3 regions. The workflow started with a first-round RT-PCR run with HTBI primers and then moved on to a second-round multiplex PCR. Using its own MiXCR run on the multiplex PCR reads, TCRdb lists one record per CDR3 protein. This sample carries almost 750,000 distinct CDR3 sequences, around 40% of them seen once, and the ten largest clones take approximately 46%. Sequencing was performed on peripheral blood. The receptors originated from an adult man with Graves' ophthalmopathy.

This clonotype was counted ten times or more. The chain employs TRBV4-2 and TRBJ1-1, with 8 bases that match TRBD1. V was clipped by 4 bases and J by 4 bases; unmatched bases: 5. The CDR3 runs to 14 residues. Germline loops: CDR1 LGHNA, CDR2 YNFKEQ. The CDR3 DNA reads TGTGCCAGCAGCCCTTGGACAGGGACCACTGAAGCTTTCTTT. Amino acid sequence: CASSPWTGTTEAFF.

This chain connects TRBV15 to TRBJ2-5, with D uncertain. The CDR3 has 15 residues. The ends were cut back, 3 bases at V and 4 bases at J, with 15 bases in the middle. The germline V gene encodes CDR1 LNHNV and CDR2 YYDKDF (reference sequence). The CDR3, as DNA: TGTGCCACCAGCAGTGATGAGGACCTCGGAGAGACCCAGTACTTC. Translated, it gives CATSSDEDLGETQYF.

This clonotype was counted between two and nine times. The junction shows a germline mismatch at one end, possibly a read error. The V call is TRBV7-3, the J call TRBJ1-1; 7 nucleotides align to TRBD1. CDR1 is SGHTA, CDR2 FQGTGA, per germline. The CDR3 runs 17 residues. CDR3 residues: CASSIALRGDRNTEAFF. CDR3 in DNA: TGCGCCAGCAGCATCGCGTTACGGGGGGACAGAAACACTGAAGCTTTCTTT.

The chain links TRBV7-9 to TRBJ1-2; 7 bases align to TRBD1. Trimming cost V 5 bases and J 7 bases; bases outside gene matches: 13. CDR1 is SEHNR, CDR2 FQNEAQ, per germline (reference sequence). The CDR3 has 15 amino acids. The CDR3: CASSQGVRGLGGYTF. The DNA of the CDR3 is TGTGCCAGCAGCCAGGGAGTTAGGGGGCTGGGTGGCTACACCTTC.

Regarding this clonotype: A much more abundant neighbour one base away suggests this may be a read error. The genes are TRBV2 and TRBJ2-6; D gene unclear. The CDR3 has 15 residues. V was clipped by 5 bases and J by 2 bases, with 10 bases between them. Germline V CDR1 and CDR2: SNHLY, FYNNEI. The chain's CDR3 is CASSSAFTGANVLTF. The CDR3 coding sequence is TGTGCCAGCAGTTCGGCATTCACTGGGGCCAACGTCCTGACTTTC.

This clonotype was recorded only once. The rearrangement joins TRBV29-1 to TRBJ1-1; 12 bases line up with TRBD1. The CDR3 consists of 14 residues. From germline, CDR1 is SQVTM and CDR2 ANQGSEA. The DNA for the CDR3 is TGCATCGAAGGGACAGGGGGCGCAGGCACTGAAGCTTTCTTT. The encoded protein is CIEGTGGAGTEAFF. The full variable domain, with the rest looked up from reference TRBV29-1 and TRBJ1-1, is SAVISQKPSRDICQRGTSLTIQCQVDSQVTMMFWYRQQPGQSLTLIATANQGSEATYESGFVIDKFPISRPNLTFSTLTVSNMSPEDSSIYLCIEGTGGAGTEAFFGQGTRLTVV.

This clonotype was observed a handful of times. Its ends do not fully match the called genes, so a read error is possible. The genes are TRBV10-3 and TRBJ1-4; D is perhaps TRBD1 (6 bases). The CDR3 length is 14 residues. Per germline, CDR1 ENHRY and CDR2 SYGVKD. CDR3 sequence (DNA): TGTGCCAGCAGTGCGAGGACAGAAGATGAAAAACTGTTTTTT. This translates into CASSARTEDEKLFF.

J is TRBJ1-2 and V is TRBV15, with 9 bases lining up with TRBD1. CDR1 is LNHNV, CDR2 YYDKDF, per germline (reference sequence). The CDR3 is 15 residues long. V shed 11 bases and J 6 bases; nucleotides not matched to a gene: 16. The CDR3 DNA reads TGTGCCTGGGACCGAGGCAAAGGGACAGGGAATGGCTACACCTTC. Translating it yields CAWDRGKGTGNGYTF.

The rearrangement joins TRBV7-9 to TRBJ2-5; tentatively, D is TRBD1 (6 bases). This CDR3 comprises 15 residues. Per germline, CDR1 SEHNR and CDR2 FQNEAQ (reference sequence). The ends were cut back, 5 bases at V and 3 bases at J, with 16 bases in the middle. CDR3 sequence reads: CASSLTARGEETQYF. CDR3 bases: TGTGCCAGCAGCCTAACCGCCAGGGGAGAAGAGACCCAGTACTTC.

The chain has TRBV5-1 and TRBJ2-5, with D unresolved. Per germline, CDR1 SGHRS and CDR2 YFSETQ. The germline V and J ends were trimmed by 4 bases and 2 bases, with 9 bases remaining between them. The CDR3 has 13 amino acids. CDR3 loop: CASSPRMQETQYF. The DNA for the CDR3 is TGCGCCAGCAGCCCTCGGATGCAAGAGACCCAGTACTTC.

In regard to this clonotype: Since the CDR3 does not end with the conserved phenylalanine or tryptophan, this likely comes from a read error. The rearrangement links TRBV12-3 or TRBV12-4 to TRBJ2-7; D may be TRBD1 or TRBD2 (5 bases each). The CDR3 loop spans 13 amino acids. Trimming removed 5 bases at V and 4 bases at J, with 12 bases between. The CDR3 region is CASSAQGTYEQYC. Here the CDR3 DNA reads TGTGCCAGCAGTGCGCAAGGGACGTACGAGCAGTACTGC.

Concerning this clonotype itself: An end of the junction differs from the germline gene, which may be a read error. The genes are TRBV20-1 and TRBJ1-1; D perhaps matches TRBD1 (6 bases). Germline V CDR1 and CDR2: DFQATT, SNEGSKA (reference sequence). CDR3 size: 14 residues. The CDR3 nucleotides read TGCAGTGCTAGGGATAGGGGACAAAACACTGGAGCTTTCTTT. Translated: CSARDRGQNTGAFF.

The table lists this clonotype with many counts. The chain uses TRBV2 and TRBJ1-2; possibly TRBD1 for D (5 bases). V dropped 6 bases and J dropped 6 bases, with 14 bases sitting between them. CDR3 size: 13 residues. CDR1 SNHLY and CDR2 FYNNEI come from the germline V gene. Here the CDR3 DNA reads TGTGCCAGCAGCCCAGGGAGGGGCGATGGCTACACCTTC. As protein: CASSPGRGDGYTF.

There are many counts of this clonotype. The J gene is TRBJ2-7, the V gene TRBV2; unclear D gene. The V end lost 2 bases, the J end lost 4 bases, and 15 bases lay between the germline ends. The CDR3 extends over 15 amino acids. Germline CDR1 and CDR2: SNHLY and FYNNEI. CDR3 bases: TGTGCCAGCAGTGAAATAACAGCGTTGGGATACGAGCAGTACTTC. Protein product: CASSEITALGYEQYF. Full variable domain (remainder filled in from reference TRBV2 and TRBJ2-7): EPEVTQTPSHQVTQMGQEVILRCVPISNHLYFYWYRQILGQKVEFLVSFYNNEISEKSEIFDDQFSVERPDGSNFTLKIRSTKLEDSAMYFCASSEITALGYEQYFGPGTRLTVT.

J is TRBJ2-7 and V is TRBV7-9, with 7 positions matching TRBD1. Unmatched junction bases numbered 10, after V lost 5 bases and J lost 3 bases. Germline V gene lookup returns CDR1 SEHNR and CDR2 FQNEAQ (reference sequence). This CDR3 has 15 residues. The CDR3: CASSPLRAGGYEQYF. DNA of the CDR3: TGTGCCAGCAGCCCCTTAAGGGCAGGGGGCTACGAGCAGTACTTC.

This clonotype was seen only once. The missing conserved phenylalanine or tryptophan at the end of this CDR3 makes a read error likely. The chain joins TRBV7-2 to TRBJ1-1; a weak D match, TRBD1 (6 bases). From germline, CDR1 is SGHTA and CDR2 FQGNSA. This CDR3 contains 14 residues. CDR3 loop: CASSQERGYTEAFS. CDR3 bases: TGCGCCAGCAGCCAAGAGAGGGGGTACACTGAAGCTTTCTCT.

This clonotype has a count of ten or more. The V call is TRBV7-2, the J call TRBJ1-1, with D maybe TRBD1 (5 bases). Deletions cut 6 bases from V and 2 bases from J, with 13 bases between. Germline lookup yields CDR1 SGHTA and CDR2 FQGNSA. This CDR3 spans 14 amino acids. The CDR3 DNA is TGTGCCAGCAGTCCAGGGAGTCGAAACACTGAAGCTTTCTTT. Its translation is CASSPGSRNTEAFF.